Listed here are 3 T cell receptor beta chains from one sample, sequenced in a study of blood T cell repertoires in COVID-19. Only in-frame clones appear in the TCRdb table, and some are missing; sequencing was by immunoSEQ multiplex PCR. The table has some 220,000 clones, approximately 85% seen once. Source material: peripheral blood. The receptors were sampled from a middle-aged man with COVID-19, enrolled during active disease.

The chain links TRBV6-6 to TRBJ2-7; D ambiguous. Germline assignment: CDR1 MNHNY and CDR2 SVGAGI (reference sequence). With 5 bases removed from V and 6 bases from J, the gap between germline ends came to 8 bases. This CDR3 is 11 amino acids long. For the CDR3, the DNA is TGTGCCAGCAGTCCCCCAGGCGAGCAGTACTTC. This codes for CASSPPGEQYF.

The chain carries TRBV7-2 and TRBJ1-1; TRBD1 might be the D (6 bases). Trimming removed 5 bases at V and 7 bases at J, with 20 bases between. Germline assignment: CDR1 SGHTA and CDR2 FQGNSA. CDR3 size: 15 residues. The DNA for the CDR3 is TGTGCCAGCAGCACCGACAGGAGTACTTGGATTGAAGCTTTCTTT. It is translated as CASSTDRSTWIEAFF.

The V and J genes are TRBV30 and TRBJ1-2, with 7 nucleotides matching TRBD1. Trimming removed 3 bases from V and 6 bases from J; junction bases left unmatched: 13. The V gene's germline CDR1 is GTSNPN and CDR2 SVGIG (reference sequence). The CDR3 length is 15 residues. For the CDR3, the DNA is TGTGCCTGGAGGAGACAGGGAAGGAGTTTCGATGGCTACACCTTC. Its translation: CAWRRQGRSFDGYTF.